The present T cell receptor (beta chain) was sequenced within a study of shared clonotypes between healthy human individuals. This CDR3 is built from 13 residues. V lost 7 bases, J lost 5 bases, and 12 bases lay in between. Germline V lookup: CDR1 MNHEY, CDR2 SMNVEV (reference sequence). Data came from immunoSEQ multiplex PCR; TCRdb stores just in-frame clones and leaves some out. The sample contains roughly 590,000 clones, around 95% of which appear only once. Naive CD8 cells comprised CD45RO-negative, CCR7-positively selected cells, excluding terminally differentiated effector memory CD45RA+ cells.

The receptor's source is a woman between 25 and 40 years old in good health. The rearrangement joins TRBV27 to TRBJ2-1; D not resolved. Sequencing used naive CD8+ T cells sorted from blood. The CDR3, as DNA: TGTGCCAGCAAACTGATCGGGCACAATGAGCAGTTCTTC. Its translation is CASKLIGHNEQFF.